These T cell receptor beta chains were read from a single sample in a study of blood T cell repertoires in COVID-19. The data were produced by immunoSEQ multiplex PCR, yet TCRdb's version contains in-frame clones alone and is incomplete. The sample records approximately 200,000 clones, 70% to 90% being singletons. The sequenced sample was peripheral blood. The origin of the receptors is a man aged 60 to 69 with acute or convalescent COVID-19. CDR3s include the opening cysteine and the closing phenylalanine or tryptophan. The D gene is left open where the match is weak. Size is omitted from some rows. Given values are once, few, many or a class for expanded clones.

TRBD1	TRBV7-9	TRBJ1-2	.	TGTGCCAGCAGCCCCCAAATGGGGACAGCAACCTATGGCTACACCTTC	CASSPQMGTATYGYTF
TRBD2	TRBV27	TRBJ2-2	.	TGTGCCAGCAGTGGGACTAGCGGGGTCAGAGGGGAGCTGTTTTTT	CASSGTSGVRGELFF
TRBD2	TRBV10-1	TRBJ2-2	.	TGCGCCAGCACCCCGACTAGCGAACACACCGGGGAGCTGTTTTTT	CASTPTSEHTGELFF
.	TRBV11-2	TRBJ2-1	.	TGTGCCAGCAGCTTAGACAGCTCCTACAATGAGCAGTTCTTC	CASSLDSSYNEQFF
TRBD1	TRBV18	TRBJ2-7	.	TGTGCCAGCTCACCAAACCGGGACAGGGACCACGAGCAGTACTTC	CASSPNRDRDHEQYF
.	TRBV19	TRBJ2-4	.	TGTGCCAGTAGTGCCACGGACAGAGCACTAGCCAAAAACATTCAGTACTTC	CASSATDRALAKNIQYF
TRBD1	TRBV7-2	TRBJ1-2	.	TGTGCCAGCAGCTTCGGGACAGGCAACTACACCTTC	CASSFGTGNYTF
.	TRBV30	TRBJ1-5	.	TGTGCCTGGAGTGCCTCTACCCTCCTAAGCAATCAGCCCCAGCATTTT	CAWSASTLLSNQPQHF
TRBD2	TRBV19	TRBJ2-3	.	TGTGCCAGTAGTGAAGTTACGGGAGGGCCCCTTCGAGATACGCAGTATTTT	CASSEVTGGPLRDTQYF
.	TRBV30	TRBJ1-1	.	TGTGCCTGGAGTGTTGAGTGGTTTGCTTTCTTT	CAWSVEWFAFF
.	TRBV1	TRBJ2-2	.	TGCACCAGCAGCCAAGAACGGCAGGGGGCGACCGGGGAGCTGTTTTTT	CTSSQERQGATGELFF
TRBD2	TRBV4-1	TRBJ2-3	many	TGCGCCAGCAGCCACACTAGCGGGAGGGCAGATACGCAGTATTTT	CASSHTSGRADTQYF
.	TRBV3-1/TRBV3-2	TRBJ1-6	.	TGTGCCAGCAGCCAAGACGCTGACAGCTATAATTCACCCCTCCACTTT	CASSQDADSYNSPLHF
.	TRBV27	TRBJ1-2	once	TGTGCCAGCAGTTCTCACAGTTACTATGGCTACACCTTC	CASSSHSYYGYTF
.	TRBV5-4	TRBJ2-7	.	TGTGCCAGCAGCTGGGGGGGGACAGGTAACGAGCAGTACTTC	CASSWGGTGNEQYF
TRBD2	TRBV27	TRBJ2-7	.	TGTGCCAGCAGCAGGACTAGCGGGAGCTACGAGCAGTACTTC	CASSRTSGSYEQYF
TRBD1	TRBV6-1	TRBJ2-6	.	TGTGCCAGCAGTGAACAGGGGGTCTCTGGGGCCAACGTCCTGACTTTC	CASSEQGVSGANVLTF
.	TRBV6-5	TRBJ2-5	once	TGTGCCAGCAGACTAGCTGGCGAGACCCAGTACTTC	CASRLAGETQYF
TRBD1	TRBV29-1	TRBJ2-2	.	TGCAGCGTTGTAGGGACAGCGAACACCGGGGAGCTGTTTTTT	CSVVGTANTGELFF
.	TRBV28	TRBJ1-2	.	TGTGCCAGCAGCACACCAGGGTCTAACTATGGCTACACCTTC	CASSTPGSNYGYTF
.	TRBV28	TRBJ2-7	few	TGTGCCAGCACTCTAGCTTACGAGCAGTACTTC	CASTLAYEQYF
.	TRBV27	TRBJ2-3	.	TGTGCCAGCAGTTTATCTACTAGCACAGATACGCAGTATTTT	CASSLSTSTDTQYF
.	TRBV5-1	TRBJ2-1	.	TGCGCCAGCAGTGGGGGCCGGACCTCCTACAATGAGCAGTTCTTC	CASSGGRTSYNEQFF
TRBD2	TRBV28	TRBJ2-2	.	TGTGCCAGCAGTTTAACTTTAGCGGGATGGACCGGGGAGCTGTTTTTT	CASSLTLAGWTGELFF
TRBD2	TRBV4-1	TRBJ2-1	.	TGCGCCAGCAGCCAATACTTTGCGCTAGCGGGAAATGAGCAGTTCTTC	CASSQYFALAGNEQFF
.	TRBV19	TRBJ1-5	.	TGTGCCAGTAGTATCGCCAGGGGCCCAAATCAGCCCCAGCATTTT	CASSIARGPNQPQHF
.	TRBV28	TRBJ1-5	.	TGTGCCAGCACCCCCGGGGGGGGAAGTCAGCCCCAGCATTTT	CASTPGGGSQPQHF
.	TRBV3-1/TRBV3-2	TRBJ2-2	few	TGTGCCAGCAGCCAAGGGGGGGGCCACACCGGGGAGCTGTTTTTT	CASSQGGGHTGELFF
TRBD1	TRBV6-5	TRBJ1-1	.	TGTGCCAGCAGTCCACGGACAGGACCAGCTTTCTTT	CASSPRTGPAFF
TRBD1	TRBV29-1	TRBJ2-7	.	TGCAGCGTTGAAGGGCAGGGGGCGAGGTACGAGCAGTACTTC	CSVEGQGARYEQYF
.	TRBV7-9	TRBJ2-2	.	TGTGCCAGCAGCTTAGGGAGCCCCACGAAATCCGCCGGGGAGCTGTTTTTT	CASSLGSPTKSAGELFF
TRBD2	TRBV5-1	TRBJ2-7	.	TGCGCCAGCAGCAGGGCGGGAGTACTCGAGCAGTACTTC	CASSRAGVLEQYF
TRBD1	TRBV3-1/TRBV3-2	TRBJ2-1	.	TGTGCCAGCAGCCAAGATCGGGGGACAGGGAGAAATGAGCAGTTCTTC	CASSQDRGTGRNEQFF
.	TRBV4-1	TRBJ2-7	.	TGCGCCAGCAGCCAAGATCCTTTGGCCCTAGGCGAGCAGTACTTC	CASSQDPLALGEQYF
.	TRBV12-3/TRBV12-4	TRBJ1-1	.	TGTGCCAGCAGTTTGTGGAGGAACACTGAAGCTTTCTTT	CASSLWRNTEAFF
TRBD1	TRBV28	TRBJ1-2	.	TGTGCCAGCAGTCGGACAGGCTCGGAAGGCTACACCTTC	CASSRTGSEGYTF
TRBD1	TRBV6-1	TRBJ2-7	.	TGTGCCAGCAGTGCGCTGGAAACAGGGGGACCCTACGAGCAGTACTTC	CASSALETGGPYEQYF
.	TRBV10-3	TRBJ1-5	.	TGTGCCTCGACAGTTGATAGCAATCAGCCCCAGCATTTT	CASTVDSNQPQHF
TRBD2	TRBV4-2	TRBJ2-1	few	TGTGCCAGCAGCCAAGGCGGGAGTCTCGATGAGCAGTTCTTC	CASSQGGSLDEQFF
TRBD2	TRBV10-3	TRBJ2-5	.	TGTGCCAGTAAACCTGGGACTAGCGGGAGTGGCCTCCAAGAGACCCAGTACTTC	CASKPGTSGSGLQETQYF
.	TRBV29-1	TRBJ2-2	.	TGCAGCGTTAGGAAGGGGTCTGCGAACACCGGGGAGCTGTTTTTT	CSVRKGSANTGELFF
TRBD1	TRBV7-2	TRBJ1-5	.	TGTGCCAGCAGCCTCACGACAGGGGGCGGCAATCAGCCCCAGCATTTT	CASSLTTGGGNQPQHF
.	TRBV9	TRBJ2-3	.	TGTGCCAGCAGCGTAGGAACCAGCGAGTACACAGATACGCAGTATTTT	CASSVGTSEYTDTQYF
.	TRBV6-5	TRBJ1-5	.	TGTGCCAGCATTACACAGGGTTTGGGCAATCAGCCCCAGCATTTT	CASITQGLGNQPQHF
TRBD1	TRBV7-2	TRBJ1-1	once	TGTGCCAGCAGCTTAGTGGGGAGCGCAGGGGGCACTGAAGCTTTCTTT	CASSLVGSAGGTEAFF
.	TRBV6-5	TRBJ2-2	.	TGTGCCAGCAGTTACTACCGGACAGTACCCACCGGGGAGCTGTTTTTT	CASSYYRTVPTGELFF
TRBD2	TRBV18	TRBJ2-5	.	TGTGCCAGCTCACCACCTTGGCCTAGCGGGGACTCCGAGGAGACCCAGTACTTC	CASSPPWPSGDSEETQYF
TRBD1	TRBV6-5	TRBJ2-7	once	TGTGCCAGCAGAGTCCGGGACAGGGGATCCTACGAGCAGTACTTC	CASRVRDRGSYEQYF
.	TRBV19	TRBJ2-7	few	TGTGCCAGTAGTATTTTCGGGGGAGACGAGCAGTACTTC	CASSIFGGDEQYF
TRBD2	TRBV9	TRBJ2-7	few	TGTGCCAGCAACCGGGAGGGAGCCTACGAGCAGTACTTC	CASNREGAYEQYF
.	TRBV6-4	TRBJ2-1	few	TGTGCCAGCAGTGAGGCTAGCGAATACAATGAGCAGTTCTTC	CASSEASEYNEQFF
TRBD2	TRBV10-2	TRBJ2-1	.	TGCGCCAGTTTACTAGCGGGAAAGAGAGAGCAGTTCTTC	CASLLAGKREQFF
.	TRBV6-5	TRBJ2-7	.	TGTGCCAGCAGTTACACTTTGGGTCTAGCGACCTACGAGCAGTACTTC	CASSYTLGLATYEQYF
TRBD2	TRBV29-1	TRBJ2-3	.	TGCAGCGTTGGGACTAGCGGTAGCACAGATACGCAGTATTTT	CSVGTSGSTDTQYF
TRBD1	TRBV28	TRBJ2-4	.	TGTGCCAGCAGAAGACAGACAGGGAACATTCAGTACTTC	CASRRQTGNIQYF
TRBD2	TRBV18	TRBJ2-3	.	TGTGCCAGCTCACCACCGGGTAGCGGGAGTGGCACAGATACGCAGTATTTT	CASSPPGSGSGTDTQYF
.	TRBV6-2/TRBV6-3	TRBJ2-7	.	TGTGCCAGCAGTTACGAGGCTGACTACGAGCAGTACTTC	CASSYEADYEQYF